This paragraph covers one TCR beta chain sequence. The antigen remains undetermined. This sample was taken from a study of cytomegalovirus exposure and HLA in healthy donors. PCR involved 60 Vbeta and 13 Jbeta primers. The data were produced by immunoSEQ multiplex PCR, yet TCRdb's version contains in-frame clones alone and is incomplete. This table has 110,000 to 150,000 clones, about 80% appearing once. Germline CDR1 MDHEN, CDR2 SYDVKM. After removal of 5 bases from V and 4 bases from J, the junction contained 4 bases not matched to a gene. The CDR3 sequence is 13 residues long. Study-level results: There were some V segments, including TRBV6-2 and TRBV6-3, excluded as indistinguishable. In presence/absence analyses, roughly uniform sequencing depth across donors was assumed.

The origin of this receptor is a woman aged 60-70 years in good health and CMV-seropositive. Sequenced input: PBMCs. V is TRBV28 and J is TRBJ2-7; 8 bases fit TRBD2. Here the CDR3 DNA reads TGTGCCAGCAGTAAGCGGGAGTGGTACGAGCAGTACTTC. It codes for CASSKREWYEQYF.